Sequencing of this TCR beta chain was carried out in a study of CD8+ T cells in alopecia areata. Study overall: Dosing spanned 6 to 18 months on tofacitinib, then 6 months off drug.

Remarks on this clone: The antigen is not known.

Regarding the study as a whole: TCRs were shared less clearly across patients than in mice, possibly for HLA-related reasons.

RNA extraction was followed by reverse transcription into cDNA, which acted as the sequencing template. The repertoire was sequenced with immunoSEQ multiplex PCR; TCRdb's copy has only in-frame clones and lacks some. The data show 140,000 to 150,000 clones, roughly 64% seen once. V dropped 7 bases and J dropped 8; count of bases not matched to a gene: 11. This CDR3 region has 15 residues. Germline CDR1 is ENHRY and CDR2 is SYGVKD. Both CD4+ and CD8+ T cells were separated by sorting PBMCs. The V call is TRBV10-3, the J call TRBJ2-1; the match to TRBD2 covers 10 bases. The clonotype comes from a human donor with alopecia areata. The starting material was CD4+ T cells sorted from blood, obtained at week 0. The CDR3 protein is CAIKISGGAFDEQFF. The DNA of the CDR3 is TGTGCCATCAAGATCAGCGGGGGGGCCTTTGATGAGCAGTTCTTC.